A single sample is the source of the 20 T cell receptor beta chains below, sequenced in a study of siplizumab effects on memory and regulatory T cells. The data were produced by immunoSEQ multiplex PCR, yet TCRdb's version contains in-frame clones alone and is incomplete. The sample consists of roughly 92,000 clones, 85% to 95% of them appearing once. The sequenced sample consisted of non-Treg CD4+ T cells sorted from blood. These receptors were obtained from a human donor in good health.

Only one count was recorded for this clone. The V and J genes are TRBV7-3 and TRBJ2-1, with 7 bases identical to TRBD1. Unmatched junction bases numbered 6, after V lost 4 bases and J lost 6 bases. The V gene's germline CDR1 is SGHTA and CDR2 FQGTGA. The CDR3 sequence is 14 residues long. In DNA, the CDR3 is TGTGCCAGCAGCTCGGGACAGTTACTCAATGAGCAGTTCTTC. This codes for CASSSGQLLNEQFF.

The rearrangement uses TRBV11-3 and TRBJ2-3; D gene ambiguous. Germline CDR1 SGHNT, CDR2 YENEEA. The V gene lost 5 bases and the J gene lost 0 bases, with 6 bases spanning the gap. This CDR3 comprises 13 residues. This CDR3 is CASSRASTDTQYF. The CDR3, as DNA: TGTGCCAGCAGCCGGGCGAGCACAGATACGCAGTATTTT.

This clone has a single count. V is TRBV7-9 and J is TRBJ2-3; D remains unclear. This CDR3 is built from 12 residues. Trimming took off 0 bases at V and 12 bases at J, with 10 bases between the two ends. Looked up from germline, CDR1 is SEHNR and CDR2 is FQNEAQ (reference sequence). The CDR3 spells CASSLAIPYQYF. DNA for the CDR3: TGTGCCAGCAGCTTAGCGATCCCCTACCAGTATTTT.

The CDR3 DNA sequence: TGTGCCAGCGATCTTGGGTACAATGAGCAGTTCTTC. Protein sequence: CASDLGYNEQFF. The chain links TRBV6-1 to TRBJ2-1; no clear D. This CDR3 has 12 residues. CDR1 is MNHNS and CDR2 is SASEGT in the germline V gene. The V and J ends lost 8 bases and 4 bases respectively, with 9 bases between them.

The chain recombines TRBV6-6 with TRBJ1-3, with D uncertain. Germline CDR1 reads MNHNY; CDR2 reads SVGAGI (reference sequence). Trimming pared 0 bases from V and 4 bases from J, leaving 1 base between. The CDR3 length is 12 residues. The CDR3 DNA reads as TGTGCCAGCAGTTACTCGGGAAACACCATATATTTT. The encoded protein is CASSYSGNTIYF.

The J gene is TRBJ2-5, the V gene TRBV2, with D hard to call. V shed 0 bases and J shed 5 bases, with 4 bases lying between them. Looked up from germline, CDR1 is SNHLY and CDR2 is FYNNEI. The CDR3 extends over 12 amino acids. CDR3 loop: CASSEARETQYF. The CDR3 DNA reads as TGTGCCAGCAGTGAAGCCCGGGAGACCCAGTACTTC.

The chain joins TRBV25-1 to TRBJ2-1; a possible D gene is TRBD2 (5 bases). Germline CDR1 MGHDK, CDR2 SYGVNS. V shed 1 base and J shed 2 bases, with 18 bases lying between them. The CDR3 sequence is 18 residues long. CDR3 amino acids: CASSESTSSGSPYNEQFF. The CDR3, as DNA: TGTGCCAGCAGTGAATCCACCAGCTCGGGGAGCCCCTACAATGAGCAGTTCTTC.

This clone was detected a few times. J is TRBJ2-3 and V is TRBV30; 8 nucleotides agree with TRBD1. Looked up from germline, CDR1 is GTSNPN and CDR2 is SVGIG (reference sequence). J was trimmed by 2 bases and V by 1 base; bases with no gene match: 5. This CDR3 has 15 amino acids. The CDR3 region is CAWSGDRGTTDTQYF. The DNA for the CDR3 is TGTGCCTGGAGTGGTGACAGGGGCACCACAGATACGCAGTATTTT.

The chain combines TRBV15 with TRBJ2-3, with D unresolved. Germline V gene data show CDR1 as LNHNV and CDR2 as YYDKDF (reference sequence). V was pared by 4 bases and J by 0 bases, with 14 bases between. The CDR3 has 16 amino acids. The CDR3 is CATSIKSLASTDTQYF. CDR3 bases: TGTGCCACCAGCATTAAATCTCTTGCTAGCACAGATACGCAGTATTTT.

The chain recombines TRBV11-2 with TRBJ1-1; no firm D call. This CDR3 comprises 15 residues. Trimming left V 2 bases short and J 5 bases short, with 15 bases between. CDR1 and CDR2 from the germline V gene are SGHAT and FQNNGV. In DNA form, the CDR3 reads TGTGCCAGCAGCTTAAGTTTTGGCGGAGGGACTGAAGCTTTCTTT. It specifies CASSLSFGGGTEAFF.

The chain is built from TRBV5-1 and TRBJ1-1; possibly TRBD1 for D (5 bases). Trimming stripped 2 bases from V and 1 base from J, with 9 bases between. Per germline, CDR1 SGHRS and CDR2 YFSETQ. The CDR3 extends over 14 amino acids. CDR3 loop: CASSFEGANTEAFF. The CDR3 DNA reads as TGCGCCAGCAGCTTCGAAGGGGCGAACACTGAAGCTTTCTTT.

The chain has TRBV7-3 and TRBJ2-5; D is unresolved. Trimming removed 2 bases at V and 5 bases at J, with 9 bases between. Germline CDR1 is SGHTA and CDR2 is FQGTGA. This CDR3 has 13 residues. In nucleotides, the CDR3 is TGTGCCAGCAGCTTATATCCCCGGGAGACCCAGTACTTC. This codes for CASSLYPRETQYF.

This chain uses TRBV2 with TRBJ1-5; 10 bases are a match to TRBD1. Germline V gene lookup returns CDR1 SNHLY and CDR2 FYNNEI. The ends lost 6 bases at V and 2 bases at J; junction bases unmatched: 7. CDR3 length: 16 amino acids. The CDR3 region has the DNA TGTGCCAGCAGACCGGGACAGGGGAGACGCAATCAGCCCCAGCATTTT. Protein product: CASRPGQGRRNQPQHF.

The genes are TRBV5-4 and TRBJ2-2; D is unresolved. Germline V CDR1 and CDR2: SGHNT, YYREEE (reference sequence). Deletions cut 2 bases from V and 6 bases from J, with 17 bases between. The CDR3 sequence is 16 residues long. The CDR3 reads CASSFPGSQQAGELFF. The CDR3 region has the DNA TGTGCCAGCAGCTTTCCTGGTAGCCAGCAGGCCGGGGAGCTGTTTTTT.

The rearrangement uses TRBV5-4 and TRBJ1-4; TRBD1 might be the D (6 bases). V lost 5 bases and J 7 bases, leaving 12 bases between the germline ends. This CDR3 contains 13 residues. CDR1 is SGHNT and CDR2 is YYREEE in the germline V gene (reference sequence). The CDR3 nucleotides read TGTGCCAGCAGTCTTCAACAGGGTGAAAAACTGTTTTTT. The encoded protein is CASSLQQGEKLFF.

This clone was counted a single time. V usage is TRBV28 and J usage is TRBJ2-2, with D perhaps matching TRBD2 (6 bases). Germline V gives CDR1 MDHEN, CDR2 SYDVKM. The length of the CDR3 is 17 residues. The V and J ends lost 7 bases and 6 bases respectively, with 24 bases between them. CDR3 sequence: CASTPGFLKRGSGELFF. The DNA for the CDR3 is TGTGCCAGCACCCCAGGGTTCTTGAAACGGGGGTCCGGGGAGCTGTTTTTT.

V gene TRBV5-1 combines with J gene TRBJ2-7; TRBD1 matches 9 bases. Trimming cost V 4 bases and J 5 bases; bases outside gene matches: 10. This CDR3 is built from 15 residues. Per the germline V gene, CDR1 is SGHRS and CDR2 is YFSETQ. In nucleotides, the CDR3 is TGCGCCAGCAGCCCGGGCGGGACAGGGAGACACGAGCAGTACTTC. This gives the protein CASSPGGTGRHEQYF.

The chain links TRBV27 to TRBJ2-5; 7 nucleotides match TRBD2. With 6 bases clipped from V and 7 bases from J, the junction kept 8 bases outside the gene matches. CDR1 is MNHEY and CDR2 is SMNVEV in the germline V gene (reference sequence). The CDR3 runs to 13 residues. CDR3 sequence: CASRTAGWGTQYF. For the CDR3, the DNA is TGTGCCAGCAGGACAGCGGGATGGGGGACCCAGTACTTC.

This chain uses TRBV6-4 with TRBJ2-7, with D possibly being TRBD2 (6 bases). V lost 3 bases and J 0 bases, leaving 15 bases between the germline ends. CDR1 is MRHNA and CDR2 is SNTAGT in the germline V gene. The CDR3 is 16 residues long. The CDR3: CASSEKSGVPSYEQYF. DNA of the CDR3: TGTGCCAGCAGTGAGAAGTCGGGGGTCCCCTCCTACGAGCAGTACTTC.

The V gene is TRBV6-5, the J gene TRBJ1-1; no firm D call. With 3 bases removed from V and 4 bases from J, the gap between germline ends came to 9 bases. There are 13 residues in the CDR3. Germline lookup yields CDR1 MNHEY and CDR2 SVGAGI. The CDR3 spells CASSYDVGTEAFF. In DNA form, the CDR3 reads TGTGCCAGCAGTTATGATGTGGGCACTGAAGCTTTCTTT.